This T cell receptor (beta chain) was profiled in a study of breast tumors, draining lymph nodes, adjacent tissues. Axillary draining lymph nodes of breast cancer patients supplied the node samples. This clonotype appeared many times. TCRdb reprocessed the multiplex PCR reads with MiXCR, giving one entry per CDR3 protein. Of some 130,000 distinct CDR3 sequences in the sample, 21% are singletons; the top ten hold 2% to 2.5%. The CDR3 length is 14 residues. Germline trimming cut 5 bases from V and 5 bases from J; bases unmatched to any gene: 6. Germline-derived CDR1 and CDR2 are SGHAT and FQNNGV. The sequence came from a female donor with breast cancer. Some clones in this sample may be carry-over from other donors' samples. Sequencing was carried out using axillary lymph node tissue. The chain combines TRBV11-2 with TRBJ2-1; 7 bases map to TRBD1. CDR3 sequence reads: CASSPGTVNNEQFF. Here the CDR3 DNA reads TGTGCCAGCAGCCCCGGGACAGTGAACAATGAGCAGTTCTTC.